This T cell receptor (beta chain) originates from a study of cytomegalovirus exposure and HLA in healthy donors. The study's findings and limits: In a later analysis, HLA-associated TCR beta chains were more clonally expanded than equally common others. In a later analysis, V- and J-gene trimming of beta chains associated with a DCLRE1C missense variant, replicated independently.

As regards this clone: Its specificity is not known.

The CDR3 has 14 amino acids. Germline V gene data show CDR1 as ENHRY and CDR2 as SYGVKD. The J segment lost 7 bases and the V segment lost 6 bases, leaving 7 bases of the junction unmatched. The PCR ran on 60 Vbeta and 13 Jbeta primers. Data came from immunoSEQ multiplex PCR; TCRdb stores just in-frame clones and leaves some out. The sample has some 180,000 clones; the top ten hold roughly 6.7%. This sequence originates from a man between 25 and 39 years old in good health and CMV-seronegative. The rearrangement links TRBV10-3 to TRBJ1-5, with 9 bases lining up with TRBD1. Sequencing was performed on PBMCs. The DNA of the CDR3 is TGTGCCATCAGAGCTGACAGGGGGGAACAGCCCCAGCATTTT. This gives the protein CAIRADRGEQPQHF.